This TCR beta chain was documented in a study of breast tumors, draining lymph nodes, adjacent tissues listed by TCRdb under 2016. About the investigation overall: Breast cancer patients provided tumor, adjacent nontumor tissue and axillary lymph nodes, and the study compared the TCR beta repertoires across these three sources. In human breast cancer, the study set out to assess how tumor, surrounding tissue and draining lymph node repertoires relate to one another and whether T cells might be exchanged between them. General findings and caveats noted by the study authors: T-cell repertoire diversity in tumors was found to be lower than in lymph nodes but higher than in nontumor tissue, and preferential V and J gene usage was observed. The data were considered consistent with most tumor T cells being derived from the lymph node and subsequently expanding within tumor tissue. Tumor and nontumor tissue repertoires were significantly more similar in luminal-like than in basal-like breast cancer. Rather than being directly demonstrated, the conclusion that tumor T cells originate in lymph nodes was presented as consistent with a hypothesis.

Lymph node samples were obtained from the axillary draining lymph nodes of breast cancer patients. CDR1 and CDR2 are drawn from the germline V gene: SGHTA, FQGNSA. The CDR3 totals 12 residues, both ends included. The reads were generated on an Illumina HiSeq 2000. TCR beta chain libraries were generated by multiplex PCR amplification. The amplified TCR beta chain products were analyzed by high-throughput sequencing. TCRdb trimmed public reads at Q25 via fastp, called clones via MiXCR and kept in-frame beta chains. Rows with a matching CDR3 protein are joined into one entry that keeps the most common DNA and genes. The sample contains fewer than 200,000 distinct CDR3 sequences, about 30% of them found a single time. The ten largest clonotypes hold approximately 4.2% of the sample. Worth noting for this clonotype: It lacks a known antigen. A read error is likely, as this CDR3 ends without the conserved phenylalanine or tryptophan. It is unclear where the CDR3 begins or ends on the DNA, so no DNA is shown, and the CDR3 is as TCRdb lists it.

The rearranged chain carries TRBV7-2 and TRBJ2-7. Sequencing was carried out using axillary lymph node tissue. This TCR came from a female donor with breast cancer. Some clones in this sample may be carry-over from other donors' samples. The CDR3 is CASSLANDFLDL.